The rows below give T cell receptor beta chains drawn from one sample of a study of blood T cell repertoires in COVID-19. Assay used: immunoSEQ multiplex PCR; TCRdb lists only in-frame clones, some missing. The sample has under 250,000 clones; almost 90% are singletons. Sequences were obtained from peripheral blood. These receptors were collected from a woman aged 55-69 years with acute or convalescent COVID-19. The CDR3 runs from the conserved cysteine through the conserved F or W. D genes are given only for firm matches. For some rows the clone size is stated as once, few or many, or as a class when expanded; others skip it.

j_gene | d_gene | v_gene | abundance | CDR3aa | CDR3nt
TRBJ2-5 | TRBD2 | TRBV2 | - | CASSGAGAWQETQYF | TGTGCCAGCAGTGGCGCGGGAGCTTGGCAAGAGACCCAGTACTTC
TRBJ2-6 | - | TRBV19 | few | CASSSPFRVRTSGANVLTF | TGTGCCAGTAGTTCCCCTTTCAGGGTACGAACCTCTGGGGCCAACGTCCTGACTTTC
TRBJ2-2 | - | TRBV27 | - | CASSPSMRRNTGELFF | TGTGCCAGCAGTCCATCCATGAGAAGGAACACCGGGGAGCTGTTTTTT
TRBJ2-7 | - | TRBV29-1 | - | CSVLVAVYEQYF | TGCAGCGTTTTAGTAGCGGTCTACGAGCAGTACTTC
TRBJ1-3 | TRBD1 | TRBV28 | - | CASRGSTKGADGNTIYF | TGTGCCAGCAGGGGATCTACTAAGGGGGCGGACGGAAACACCATATATTTT
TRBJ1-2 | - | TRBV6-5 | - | CASSYQRQLGYGYTF | TGTGCCAGCAGTTACCAGAGACAGCTTGGCTATGGCTACACCTTC
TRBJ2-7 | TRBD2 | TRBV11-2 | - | CASNLLAGSSSYEQYF | TGTGCCAGCAACCTACTAGCGGGGTCCAGCTCCTACGAGCAGTACTTC
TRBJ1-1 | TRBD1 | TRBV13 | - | CASSLEGDRGDTEAFF | TGTGCCAGCAGCTTAGAAGGGGACAGGGGGGACACTGAAGCTTTCTTT
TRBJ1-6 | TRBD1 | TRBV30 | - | CAWSGTGSSSPLHF | TGTGCCTGGAGTGGGACAGGGTCGAGTTCACCCCTCCACTTT
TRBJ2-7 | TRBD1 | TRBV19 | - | CASRPTGTATYEQYF | TGTGCCAGTAGGCCGACCGGGACAGCAACCTACGAGCAGTACTTC
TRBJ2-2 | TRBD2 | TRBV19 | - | CASSPGLAGGVFRTGELFF | TGTGCCAGTAGTCCGGGCCTAGCGGGAGGGGTCTTTAGGACCGGGGAGCTGTTTTTT
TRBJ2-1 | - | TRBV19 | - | CASSIGGGVQFF | TGTGCCAGTAGTATAGGAGGGGGTGTGCAGTTCTTC
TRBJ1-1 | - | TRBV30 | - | CAWSLPRVTEAFF | TGTGCCTGGAGCCTTCCCAGGGTCACTGAAGCTTTCTTT
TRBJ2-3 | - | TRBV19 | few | CASSKQGITDTQYF | TGTGCCAGTAGTAAACAGGGAATCACAGATACGCAGTATTTT
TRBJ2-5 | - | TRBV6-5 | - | CASSYVLAGTQYF | TGTGCCAGCAGCTACGTACTAGCCGGGACCCAGTACTTC
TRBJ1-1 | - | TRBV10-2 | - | CASRLPGGNTEAFF | TGCGCCAGCCGCCTCCCGGGAGGGAACACTGAAGCTTTCTTT
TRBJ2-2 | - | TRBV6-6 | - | CASSYRGTGELFF | TGTGCCAGCAGTTACCGGGGTACCGGGGAGCTGTTTTTT
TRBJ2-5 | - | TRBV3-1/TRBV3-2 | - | CASSHSGPGGTQYF | TGTGCCAGCAGCCACTCCGGCCCCGGGGGGACCCAGTACTTC
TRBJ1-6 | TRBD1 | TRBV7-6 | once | CASSLELSGTGVSPLHF | TGTGCCAGCAGCTTAGAGTTATCCGGGACAGGGGTTTCACCCCTCCACTTT
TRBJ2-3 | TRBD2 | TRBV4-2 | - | CASSPRTSGTTDTQYF | TGTGCCAGCAGCCCCCGGACTAGCGGGACTACAGATACGCAGTATTTT
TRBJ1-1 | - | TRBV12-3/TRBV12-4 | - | CASSIRTYTEAFF | TGTGCCAGCAGTATCAGGACATATACTGAAGCTTTCTTT
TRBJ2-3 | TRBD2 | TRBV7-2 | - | CASSLEPAGGGNTQYF | TGTGCCAGCAGCTTAGAACCAGCGGGAGGTGGAAATACGCAGTATTTT
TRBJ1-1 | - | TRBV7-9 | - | CASSQGGPEAFF | TGTGCCAGCAGTCAAGGGGGACCTGAAGCTTTCTTT
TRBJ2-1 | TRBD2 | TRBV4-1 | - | CASRTSGRAGNEQFF | TGCGCCTCGAGGACTAGCGGGAGGGCCGGTAATGAGCAGTTCTTC
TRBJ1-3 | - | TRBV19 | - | CASSGSSSGNTIYF | TGTGCCAGTTCGGGGTCGTCCTCTGGAAACACCATATATTTT
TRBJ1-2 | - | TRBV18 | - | CASSPPSRITGMDGYTF | TGTGCCAGCTCACCACCCTCTAGGATAACAGGGATGGATGGCTACACCTTC
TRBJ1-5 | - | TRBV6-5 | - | CASNRGYSNQPQHF | TGTGCCAGCAATCGGGGATATAGCAATCAGCCCCAGCATTTT
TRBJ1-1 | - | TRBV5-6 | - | CASSLLVHPNTEAFF | TGTGCCAGCAGCTTGCTTGTACATCCGAACACTGAAGCTTTCTTT
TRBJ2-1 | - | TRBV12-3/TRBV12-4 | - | CATIRGSGSEQFF | TGTGCCACCATACGAGGATCGGGTAGTGAGCAGTTCTTC
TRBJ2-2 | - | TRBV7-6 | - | CASSPSANTGELFF | TGTGCCAGCAGCCCCTCAGCGAACACCGGGGAGCTGTTTTTT
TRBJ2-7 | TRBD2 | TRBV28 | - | CASSRAGTDEQYF | TGTGCCAGCAGTCGAGCGGGAACAGACGAGCAGTACTTC
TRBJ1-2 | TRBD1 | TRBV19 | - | CASSITHRGENYGYTF | TGTGCCAGTAGTATTACCCACAGGGGGGAAAACTATGGCTACACCTTC
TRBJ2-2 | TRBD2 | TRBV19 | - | CASGPGRTSRSTGELFF | TGTGCCAGTGGACCTGGCCGGACTAGCCGTAGTACCGGGGAGCTGTTTTTT
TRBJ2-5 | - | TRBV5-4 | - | CASSKSRGQETQYF | TGTGCCAGCAGCAAGTCCAGGGGCCAAGAGACCCAGTACTTC
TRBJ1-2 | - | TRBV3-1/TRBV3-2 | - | CASSQRTAKYGYTF | TGTGCCAGCAGCCAGAGGACAGCGAAATATGGCTACACCTTC
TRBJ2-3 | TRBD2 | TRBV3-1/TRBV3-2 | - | CASSHRLAGGPTDTQYF | TGTGCCAGCAGCCACAGACTAGCGGGGGGGCCGACAGATACGCAGTATTTT
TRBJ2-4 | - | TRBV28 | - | CATLGAELAKNIQYF | TGTGCCACCCTTGGTGCGGAGCTAGCCAAAAACATTCAGTACTTC
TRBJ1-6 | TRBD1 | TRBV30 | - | CAWSDDRGSYNSPLHF | TGTGCCTGGAGTGACGACAGGGGTTCCTATAATTCACCCCTCCACTTT
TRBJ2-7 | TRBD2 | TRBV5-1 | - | CASRRRGGTYEQYF | TGCGCCAGCAGAAGGCGGGGGGGCACCTACGAGCAGTACTTC
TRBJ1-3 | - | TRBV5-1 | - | CASSLLGPSGNTIYF | TGCGCCAGCAGCTTGCTAGGCCCCTCTGGAAACACCATATATTTT
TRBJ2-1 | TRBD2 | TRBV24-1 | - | CATGTSGINEQFF | TGTGCCACCGGGACTAGCGGGATCAATGAGCAGTTCTTC
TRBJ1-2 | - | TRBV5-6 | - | CASSPRTANYGYTF | TGTGCCAGCAGCCCACGGACAGCAAACTATGGCTACACCTTC
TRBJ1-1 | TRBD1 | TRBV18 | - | CASTIGQGNTEAFF | TGTGCCAGCACAATCGGACAGGGGAACACTGAAGCTTTCTTT
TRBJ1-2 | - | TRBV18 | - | CASSPPEGFYGYTF | TGTGCCAGCTCACCACCGGAGGGTTTCTATGGCTACACCTTC
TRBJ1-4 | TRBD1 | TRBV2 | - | CASNRQGSEKLFF | TGTGCCAGCAATAGACAGGGGAGTGAAAAACTGTTTTTT
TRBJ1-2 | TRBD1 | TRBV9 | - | CASSVHQGNRGFNGYTF | TGTGCCAGCAGCGTCCACCAGGGAAACAGGGGGTTTAATGGCTACACCTTC
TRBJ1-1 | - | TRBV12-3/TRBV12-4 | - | CASSWSLNTEAFF | TGTGCCAGCAGTTGGAGTTTGAACACTGAAGCTTTCTTT
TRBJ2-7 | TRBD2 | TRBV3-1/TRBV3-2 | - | CASSQEPSGAYEQYF | TGTGCCAGCAGCCAAGAGCCGAGCGGGGCTTACGAGCAGTACTTC